The 5 T cell receptor beta chains presented below share a single source sample, sequenced in a study of blood T cell repertoires in COVID-19. The data were produced by immunoSEQ multiplex PCR, yet TCRdb's version contains in-frame clones alone and is incomplete. The sample includes roughly 110,000 clones, 65% to 80% seen only once; the top ten take 4% to 4.5%. Sequencing used peripheral blood. Receptors were obtained from a man in his 70s with acute or convalescent COVID-19.

This clone occurred a few times. The rearrangement joins TRBV5-4 to TRBJ1-2, with TRBD1 matching 8 bases. Germline CDR1 is SGHNT and CDR2 is YYREEE (reference sequence). Trimming at V came to 7 bases and at J to 7 bases, leaving 6 bases not matched to a gene. This CDR3 spans 12 amino acids. As DNA, the CDR3 is TGTGCCAGCGGAAGGACAGGGAGTGGCTACACCTTC. It yields the protein CASGRTGSGYTF.

The chain's CDR3 is CASSSRTGSGAEAFF. The CDR3 DNA is TGTGCCAGCAGCTCGAGGACAGGGTCAGGCGCTGAAGCTTTCTTT. The V call is TRBV7-6, the J call TRBJ1-1; TRBD1 aligns across 8 bases. V lost 4 bases to trimming and J lost 6 bases; unmatched junction nucleotides: 10. The CDR3 is 15 amino acids. Germline CDR1 reads SGHVS; CDR2 reads FNYEAQ.

This clone came up once. The chain has TRBV3-1 (or the pseudogene TRBV3-2) and TRBJ2-2, with 9 bases fitting TRBD1. The germline V gene has CDR1 LGHDT and CDR2 YNNKEL (reference sequence). V lost 3 bases, J lost 0 bases, and 11 bases stayed unmatched. The CDR3 runs 19 residues. DNA for the CDR3: TGTGCCAGCAGCCAGCGGGTTATCCGGGACAGGGCGAACACCGGGGAGCTGTTTTTT. Its translation is CASSQRVIRDRANTGELFF.

This chain joins TRBV29-1 and TRBJ2-3, with a tentative D call TRBD1 (6 bases). The germline CDR1 and CDR2 sequences are SQVTM and ANQGSEA. The CDR3 totals 16 residues. V lost 5 bases and J 1 base, leaving 19 bases between the germline ends. The CDR3 protein is CSVSHNRGIGTDTQYF. The CDR3 region has the DNA TGCAGCGTTAGCCACAATAGGGGGATCGGCACAGATACGCAGTATTTT.

The V gene is TRBV11-2, the J gene TRBJ2-7, with D perhaps TRBD1 (6 bases). Germline lookup yields CDR1 SGHAT and CDR2 FQNNGV. The V end lost 7 bases, the J end lost 7 bases, and 23 bases lay between the germline ends. CDR3 length: 15 amino acids. The CDR3 loop is CASTPGPGDQGEQYF. CDR3 sequence (DNA): TGTGCCAGCACCCCCGGGCCAGGGGACCAGGGGGAGCAGTACTTC.